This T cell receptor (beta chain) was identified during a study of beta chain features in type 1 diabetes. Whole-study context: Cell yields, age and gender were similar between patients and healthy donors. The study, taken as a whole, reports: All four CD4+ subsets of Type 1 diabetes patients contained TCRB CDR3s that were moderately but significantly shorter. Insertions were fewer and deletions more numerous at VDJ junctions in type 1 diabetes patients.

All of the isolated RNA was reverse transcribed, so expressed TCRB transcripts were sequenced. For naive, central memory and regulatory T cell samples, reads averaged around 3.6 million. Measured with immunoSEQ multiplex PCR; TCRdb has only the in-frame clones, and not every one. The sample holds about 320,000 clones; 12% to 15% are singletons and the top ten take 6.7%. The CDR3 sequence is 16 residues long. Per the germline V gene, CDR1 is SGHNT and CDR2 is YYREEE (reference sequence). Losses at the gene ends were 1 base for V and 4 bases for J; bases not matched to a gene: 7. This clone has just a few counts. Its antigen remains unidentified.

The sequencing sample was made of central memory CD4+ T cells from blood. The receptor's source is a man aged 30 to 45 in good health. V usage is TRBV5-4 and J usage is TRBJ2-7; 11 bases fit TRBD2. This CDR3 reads CASSLRRPSGGYEQYF. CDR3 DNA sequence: TGTGCCAGCAGCTTGCGAAGACCTAGCGGGGGGTACGAGCAGTACTTC.